This T cell receptor (beta chain) is drawn from a study of T cells after yellow fever vaccination (dated by TCRdb to the late 2010s). Notes on the research overall: The SMART-Seq v4 Ultra Low Input RNA kit was used to prepare libraries from fractions with low cell numbers. To track T-cell clones before and after primary and booster YFV17D yellow fever vaccination, bulk TCR alpha and beta repertoires were sequenced longitudinally. Two healthy male donors, one aged 18 to 30 and one aged 30 to 40 years, were included in the cohort. Blood samples were taken at several timepoints before and after primary and secondary immunization, and bulk PBMC replicates and cell subsets were isolated. Overall results and qualifications from the work: The secondary T-cell response was weaker than the primary response but faster, peaking on day 5 instead of day 15. Because abundant contaminating clonotypes from the bulk population could be contained in FACS-sorted repertoires, computational filtering was required. After the booster, most of the clones that had expanded following primary vaccination were detected again (roughly 97% of CD4 and around 88% of CD8), which suggests that memory was broadly maintained. Because the study included only two donors, the extent to which the findings can be generalized is limited. A small fraction of clonotypes showed up in both the CD4 and CD8 compartments, probably as a result of convergent recombination.

With respect to this clonotype: The target of this receptor is not known. Per-base qualities were not stored, and no clone one base away is much larger.

The germline ends are 6 bases apart after V is trimmed by 3 bases and J by 1 base. From the germline V gene (reference sequence), CDR1 is LNHDA and CDR2 is SQIVND. The CDR3, cysteine through phenylalanine, is 13 amino acids long. The retained sequence is limited to the CDR3, 39 bases, with the frame set at the first base. TCR cDNA was synthesized by 5'RACE template switching, through which a universal primer site and unique molecular identifiers were introduced. cDNA synthesis was primed from both the TCR alpha and TCR beta constant segments. Two PCR steps were used to amplify libraries, with sample barcodes and sequencing adapters being added in the second step. Libraries were sequenced on Illumina HiSeq 2500 (2x100 bp) or NovaSeq (2x150 bp). The paper's processing steps were these. MIGEC handled demultiplexing of reads and collapsing into UMI consensus sequences, while MiXCR performed V(D)J alignment. Clonotypes responding to the vaccine were identified with edgeR on replicate PBMC samples, with the criteria of FDR below 0.01 and a log2 fold change above 5 up to day 15. Each bulk clonotype received a CD4 or CD8 identity based on whether the sequenced CD4 or CD8 repertoire contained that clonotype at higher abundance. TCRdb passed the public sequencing reads through fastp at Q25 and MiXCR, retaining productive beta sequences. Here each entry gathers all rows of one CDR3 protein and keeps the most common genes and DNA. These V and J calls originate from TCRdb's pipeline instead of the authors' own analysis. In all, the sample holds hundreds of thousands of distinct CDR3 sequences, and about a sixth of those were seen once. Around a sixth of the sample lies in the top ten.

In the paper's terms, the treatment or condition label means: live attenuated yellow fever vaccine strain. Two biological replicates of bulk PBMCs were collected at each blood-draw timepoint. A standard Ficoll-Paque protocol was used to isolate PBMCs from peripheral blood. TriZol was used to extract RNA from bulk PBMCs, from CD4 and CD8 fractions, and from dextramer-positive and dextramer-negative fractions. This receptor was identified in a man aged 18 to 35 who received the YFV17D yellow fever vaccine. The rearranged segments are TRBV19 and TRBJ2-5, with the D gene not clear enough to name. Sequences were derived from PBMCs, sampled less than 6 days after the first yellow fever vaccination. In nucleotides, the sequence is TGTGCCAGTAGTATTGTCAGCCAAGAGACCCAGTACTTC. This yields the protein CASSIVSQETQYF.